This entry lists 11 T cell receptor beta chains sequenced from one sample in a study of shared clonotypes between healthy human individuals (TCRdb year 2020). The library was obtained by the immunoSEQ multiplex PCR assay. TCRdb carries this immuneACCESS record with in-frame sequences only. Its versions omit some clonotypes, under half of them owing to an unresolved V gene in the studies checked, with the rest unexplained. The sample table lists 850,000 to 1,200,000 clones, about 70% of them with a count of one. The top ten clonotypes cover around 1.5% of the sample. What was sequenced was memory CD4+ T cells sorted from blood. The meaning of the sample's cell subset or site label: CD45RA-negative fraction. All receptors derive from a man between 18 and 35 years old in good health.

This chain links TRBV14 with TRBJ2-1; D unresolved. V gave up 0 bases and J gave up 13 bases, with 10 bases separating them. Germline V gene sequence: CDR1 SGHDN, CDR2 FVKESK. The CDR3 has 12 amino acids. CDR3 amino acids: CASSQERRSQFF. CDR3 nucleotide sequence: TGTGCCAGCAGCCAAGAAAGGCGATCCCAGTTCTTC.

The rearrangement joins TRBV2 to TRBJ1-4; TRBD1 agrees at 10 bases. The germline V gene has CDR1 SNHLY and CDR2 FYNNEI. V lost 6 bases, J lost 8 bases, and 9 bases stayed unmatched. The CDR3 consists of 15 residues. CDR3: CASRGTTGGREKLFF. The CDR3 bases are TGTGCCAGCAGAGGAACGACAGGGGGCCGGGAAAAACTGTTTTTT.

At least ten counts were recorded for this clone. CDR3 sequence (DNA): TGTGCCAGCAGCCCCGGACAGCTTGAAGCTTTCTTT. Translated, it gives CASSPGQLEAFF. The chain uses TRBV7-9 and TRBJ1-1; tentatively, D is TRBD1 (6 bases). CDR3 length: 12 amino acids. Germline CDR1 SEHNR, CDR2 FQNEAQ (reference sequence). Trimming stripped 5 bases from V and 7 bases from J, with 11 bases between.

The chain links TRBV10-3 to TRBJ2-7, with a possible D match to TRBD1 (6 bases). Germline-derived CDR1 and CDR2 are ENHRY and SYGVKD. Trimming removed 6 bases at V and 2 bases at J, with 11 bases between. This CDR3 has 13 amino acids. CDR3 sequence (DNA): TGTGCCATCAGAGGGGACACAACCTACGAGCAGTACTTC. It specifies CAIRGDTTYEQYF.

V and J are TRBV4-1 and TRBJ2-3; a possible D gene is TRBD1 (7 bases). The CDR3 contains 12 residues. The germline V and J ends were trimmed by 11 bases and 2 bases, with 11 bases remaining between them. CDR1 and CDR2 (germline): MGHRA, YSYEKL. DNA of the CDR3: TGCGCCTCAGGGGGGATCACAGATACGCAGTATTTT. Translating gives CASGGITDTQYF.

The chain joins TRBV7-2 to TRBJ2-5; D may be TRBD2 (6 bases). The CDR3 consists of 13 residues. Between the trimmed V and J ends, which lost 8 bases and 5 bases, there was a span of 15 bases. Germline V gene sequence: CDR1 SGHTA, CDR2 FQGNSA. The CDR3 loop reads CASGYGSRETQYF. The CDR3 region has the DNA TGTGCCAGCGGGTACGGGAGCAGGGAGACCCAGTACTTC.

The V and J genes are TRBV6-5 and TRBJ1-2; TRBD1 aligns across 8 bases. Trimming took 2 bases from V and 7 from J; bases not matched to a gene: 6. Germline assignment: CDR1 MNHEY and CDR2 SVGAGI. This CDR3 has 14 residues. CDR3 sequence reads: CASSYRDRPLGYTF. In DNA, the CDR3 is TGTGCCAGCAGTTACAGGGACAGGCCCCTTGGCTACACCTTC.

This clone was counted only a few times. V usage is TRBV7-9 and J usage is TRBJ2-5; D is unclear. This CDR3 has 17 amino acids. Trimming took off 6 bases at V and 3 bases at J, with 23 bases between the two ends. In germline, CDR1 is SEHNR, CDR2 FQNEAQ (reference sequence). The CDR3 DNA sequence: TGTGCCAGCAGACCTAACTCCCGGGTGAGAGGTGAAGAGACCCAGTACTTC. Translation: CASRPNSRVRGEETQYF.

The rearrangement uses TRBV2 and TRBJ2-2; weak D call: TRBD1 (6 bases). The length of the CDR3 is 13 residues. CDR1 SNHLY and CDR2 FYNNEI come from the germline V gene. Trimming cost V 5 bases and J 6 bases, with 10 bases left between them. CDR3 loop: CASSYRAAGELFF. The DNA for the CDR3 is TGTGCCAGCAGTTACAGGGCGGCCGGGGAGCTGTTTTTT.

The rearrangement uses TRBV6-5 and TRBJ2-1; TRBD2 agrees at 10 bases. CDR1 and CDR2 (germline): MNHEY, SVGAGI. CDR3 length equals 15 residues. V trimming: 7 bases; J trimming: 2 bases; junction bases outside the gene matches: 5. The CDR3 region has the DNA TGTGCCAGCAAGACCGGGACTAGCGCCTACAATGAGCAGTTCTTC. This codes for CASKTGTSAYNEQFF.

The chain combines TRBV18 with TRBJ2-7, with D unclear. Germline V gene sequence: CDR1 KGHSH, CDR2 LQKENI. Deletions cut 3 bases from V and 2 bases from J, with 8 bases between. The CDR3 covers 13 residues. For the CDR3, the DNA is TGTGCCAGCTCACCGGGCGAAACCTACGAGCAGTACTTC. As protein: CASSPGETYEQYF.